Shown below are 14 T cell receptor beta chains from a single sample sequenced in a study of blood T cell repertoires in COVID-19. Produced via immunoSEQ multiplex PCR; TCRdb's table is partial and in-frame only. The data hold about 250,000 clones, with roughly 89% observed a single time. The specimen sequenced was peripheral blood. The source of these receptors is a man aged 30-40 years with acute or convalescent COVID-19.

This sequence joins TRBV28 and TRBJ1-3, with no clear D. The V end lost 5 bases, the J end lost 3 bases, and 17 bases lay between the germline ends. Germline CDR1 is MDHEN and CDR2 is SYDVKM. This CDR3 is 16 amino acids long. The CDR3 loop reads CASSLGSARGGNTIYF. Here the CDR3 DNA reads TGTGCCAGCAGTCTCGGGTCGGCGCGTGGTGGAAACACCATATATTTT.

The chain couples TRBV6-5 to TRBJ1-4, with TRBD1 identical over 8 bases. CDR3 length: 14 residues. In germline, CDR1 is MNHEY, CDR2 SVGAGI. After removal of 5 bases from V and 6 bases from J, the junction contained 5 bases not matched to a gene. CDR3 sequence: CASSRDRGDEKLFF. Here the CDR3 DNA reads TGTGCCAGCAGTCGCGACAGGGGAGATGAAAAACTGTTTTTT.

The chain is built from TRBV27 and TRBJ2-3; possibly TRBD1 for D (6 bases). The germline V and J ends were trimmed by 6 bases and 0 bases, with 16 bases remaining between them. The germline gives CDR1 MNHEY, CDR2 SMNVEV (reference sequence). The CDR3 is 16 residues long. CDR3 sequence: CASRDPRTGSTDTQYF. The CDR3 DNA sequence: TGTGCCAGCAGAGACCCACGAACAGGGAGCACAGATACGCAGTATTTT.

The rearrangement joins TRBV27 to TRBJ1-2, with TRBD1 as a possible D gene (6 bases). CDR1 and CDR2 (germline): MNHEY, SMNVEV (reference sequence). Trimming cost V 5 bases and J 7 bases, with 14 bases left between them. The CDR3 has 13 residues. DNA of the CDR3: TGTGCCAGCAGTGTACAGGGATACGGTGGCTACACCTTC. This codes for CASSVQGYGGYTF.

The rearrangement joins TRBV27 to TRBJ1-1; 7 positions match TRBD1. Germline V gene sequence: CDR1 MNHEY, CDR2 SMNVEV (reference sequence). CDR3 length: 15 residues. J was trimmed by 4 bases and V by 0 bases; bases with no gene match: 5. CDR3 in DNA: TGTGCCAGCAGTTTATCCGGAACAGGGGTCACTGAAGCTTTCTTT. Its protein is CASSLSGTGVTEAFF.

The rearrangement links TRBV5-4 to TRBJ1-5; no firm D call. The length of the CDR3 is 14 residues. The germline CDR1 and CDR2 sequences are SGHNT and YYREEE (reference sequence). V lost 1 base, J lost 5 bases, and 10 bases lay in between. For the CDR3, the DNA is TGTGCCAGCAGCTTGTTTTCGGTGGATCAGCCCCAGCATTTT. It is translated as CASSLFSVDQPQHF.

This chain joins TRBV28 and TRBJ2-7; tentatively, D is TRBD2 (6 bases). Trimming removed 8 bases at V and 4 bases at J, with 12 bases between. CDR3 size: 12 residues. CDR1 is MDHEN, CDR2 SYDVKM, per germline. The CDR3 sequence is CASGIGSYEQYF. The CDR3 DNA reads TGTGCCAGCGGAATCGGGAGTTACGAGCAGTACTTC.

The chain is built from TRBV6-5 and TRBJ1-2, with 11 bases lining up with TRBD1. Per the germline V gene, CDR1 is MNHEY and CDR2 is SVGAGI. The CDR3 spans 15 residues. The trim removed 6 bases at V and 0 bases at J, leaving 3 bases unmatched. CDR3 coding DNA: TGTGCCAGCAGGGACAGGGGGCAAACTAACTATGGCTACACCTTC. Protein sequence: CASRDRGQTNYGYTF.

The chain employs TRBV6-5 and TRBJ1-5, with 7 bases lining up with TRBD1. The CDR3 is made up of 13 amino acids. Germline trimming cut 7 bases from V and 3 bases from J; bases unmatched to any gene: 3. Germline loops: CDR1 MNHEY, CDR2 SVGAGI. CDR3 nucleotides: TGTGCCAGCATCGGGACAGTCAATCAGCCCCAGCATTTT. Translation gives CASIGTVNQPQHF.

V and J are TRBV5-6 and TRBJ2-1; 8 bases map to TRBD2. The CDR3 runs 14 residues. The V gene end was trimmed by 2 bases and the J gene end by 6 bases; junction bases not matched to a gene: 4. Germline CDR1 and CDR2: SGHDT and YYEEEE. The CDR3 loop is CASSLGTSPNEQFF. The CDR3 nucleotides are TGTGCCAGCAGCTTAGGGACTAGTCCCAATGAGCAGTTCTTC.

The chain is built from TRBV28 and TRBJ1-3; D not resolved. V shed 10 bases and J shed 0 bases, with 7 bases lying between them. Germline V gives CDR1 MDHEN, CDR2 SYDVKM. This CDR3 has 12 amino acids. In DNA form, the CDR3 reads TGTGCCACCCTCAGCTCTGGAAACACCATATATTTT. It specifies CATLSSGNTIYF.

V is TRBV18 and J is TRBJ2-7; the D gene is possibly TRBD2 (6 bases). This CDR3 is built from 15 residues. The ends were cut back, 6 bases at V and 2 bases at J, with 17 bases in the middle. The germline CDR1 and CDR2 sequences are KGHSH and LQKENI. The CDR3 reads CASSRPGDPAYEQYF. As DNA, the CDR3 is TGTGCCAGCTCCCGGCCGGGGGACCCTGCCTACGAGCAGTACTTC. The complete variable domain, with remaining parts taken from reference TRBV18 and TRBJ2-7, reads NAGVMQNPRHLVRRRGQEARLRCSPMKGHSHVYWYRQLPEEGLKFMVYLQKENIIDESGMPKERFSAEFPKEGPSILRIQQVVRGDSAAYFCASSRPGDPAYEQYFGPGTRLTVT.

CDR3 sequence reads: CASSIWGRNGYTF. The DNA for the CDR3 is TGTGCCAGTAGTATTTGGGGGAGGAATGGCTACACCTTC. The gene calls are TRBV19 and TRBJ1-2, with D possibly TRBD1 on 5 matching bases. The germline V gene has CDR1 LNHDA and CDR2 SQIVND (reference sequence). The CDR3 has 13 amino acids. Between the trimmed V and J ends, which lost 3 bases and 6 bases, there was a span of 11 bases.

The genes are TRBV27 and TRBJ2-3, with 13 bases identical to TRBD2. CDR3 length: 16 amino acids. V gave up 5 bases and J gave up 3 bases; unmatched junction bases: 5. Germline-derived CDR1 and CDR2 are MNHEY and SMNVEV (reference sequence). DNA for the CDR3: TGTGCCAGCAGTCCAACTAGCGGGAGGGCTACAGATACGCAGTATTTT. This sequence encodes CASSPTSGRATDTQYF.